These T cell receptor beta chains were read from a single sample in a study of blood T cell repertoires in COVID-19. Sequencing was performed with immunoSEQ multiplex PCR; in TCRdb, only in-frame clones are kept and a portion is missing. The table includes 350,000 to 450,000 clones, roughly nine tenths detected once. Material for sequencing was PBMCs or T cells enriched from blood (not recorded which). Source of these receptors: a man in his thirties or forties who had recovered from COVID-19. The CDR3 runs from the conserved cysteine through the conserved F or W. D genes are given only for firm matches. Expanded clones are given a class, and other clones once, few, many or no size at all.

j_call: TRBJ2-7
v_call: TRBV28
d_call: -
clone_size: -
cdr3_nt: TGTGCCAGCAGCCCGGACTGGGAGAACGACGAGCAGTACTTC
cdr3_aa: CASSPDWENDEQYF

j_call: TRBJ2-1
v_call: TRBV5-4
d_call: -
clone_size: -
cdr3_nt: TGTGCCAGCAGCAGCCCCGGGACAAATAACAATGAGCAGTTCTTC
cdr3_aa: CASSSPGTNNNEQFF

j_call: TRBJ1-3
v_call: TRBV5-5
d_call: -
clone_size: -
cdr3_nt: TGTGCCAGCAGCTTGGCCACAGCTTACTCTGGAAACACCATATATTTT
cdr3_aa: CASSLATAYSGNTIYF

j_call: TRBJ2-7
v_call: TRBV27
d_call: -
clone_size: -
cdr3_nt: TGTGCCAGCAGTTTTCTGACAAAGCAGTACTTC
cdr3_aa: CASSFLTKQYF

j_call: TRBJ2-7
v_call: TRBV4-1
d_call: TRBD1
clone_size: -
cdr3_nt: TGCGCCAGCAGCCAAGCGCCCGGTGGGGGGACAGGGACCTACGAGCAGTACTTC
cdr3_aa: CASSQAPGGGTGTYEQYF

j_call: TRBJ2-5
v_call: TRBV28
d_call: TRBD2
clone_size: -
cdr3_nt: TGTGCCAGCAGTTTAGTACTAGCGGGACCGGCGGGGACCCAGTACTTC
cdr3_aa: CASSLVLAGPAGTQYF

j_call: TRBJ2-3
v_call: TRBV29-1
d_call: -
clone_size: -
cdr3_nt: TGCAGCGTTGACCTCGGTACAGATACGCAGTATTTT
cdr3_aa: CSVDLGTDTQYF

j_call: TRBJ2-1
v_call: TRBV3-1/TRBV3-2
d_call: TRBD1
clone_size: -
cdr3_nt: TGTGCCAGCAGCAACCTCCGGGACAGGGGGCGTAATGAGCAGTTCTTC
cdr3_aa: CASSNLRDRGRNEQFF

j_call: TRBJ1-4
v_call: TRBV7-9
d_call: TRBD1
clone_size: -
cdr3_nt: TGTGCCAGCCGGGGACAGACTAATGAAAAACTGTTTTTT
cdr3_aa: CASRGQTNEKLFF

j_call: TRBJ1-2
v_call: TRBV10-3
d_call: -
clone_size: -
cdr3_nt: TGTGCCATCAGGGATGACACTTACCCAGGGGATGGCTACACCTTC
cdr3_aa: CAIRDDTYPGDGYTF

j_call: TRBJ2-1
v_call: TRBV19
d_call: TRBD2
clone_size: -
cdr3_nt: TGTGCCAGTAGTAGGGGACTAGCGGGAGGGGGAAGTGAGCAGTTCTTC
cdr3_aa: CASSRGLAGGGSEQFF

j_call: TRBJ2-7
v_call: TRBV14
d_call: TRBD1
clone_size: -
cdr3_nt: TGTGCCAGCAGCCTCGGACAGGGGGCAGACGAGCAGTACTTC
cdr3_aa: CASSLGQGADEQYF

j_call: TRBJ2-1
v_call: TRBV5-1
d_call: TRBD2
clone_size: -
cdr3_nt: TGCGCCAGCAGACTACTAGCGGGAGGGCCAGATGAGCAGTTCTTC
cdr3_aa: CASRLLAGGPDEQFF

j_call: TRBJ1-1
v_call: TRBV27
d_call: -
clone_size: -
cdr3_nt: TGTGCCAGCAGTTTGGGGGAGGGGGTGAACACTGAAGCTTTCTTT
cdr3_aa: CASSLGEGVNTEAFF

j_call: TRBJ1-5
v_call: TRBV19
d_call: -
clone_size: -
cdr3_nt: TGTGCCAGTAGGCCACGGGGGGACAGCAATCAGCCCCAGCATTTT
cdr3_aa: CASRPRGDSNQPQHF

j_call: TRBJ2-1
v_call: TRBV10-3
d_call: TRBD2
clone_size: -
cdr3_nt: TGTGCCATCAGTGAGATTAGCGGGTTCAATGAGCAGTTCTTC
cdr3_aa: CAISEISGFNEQFF

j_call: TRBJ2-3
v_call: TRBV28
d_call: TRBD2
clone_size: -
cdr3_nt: TGTGCCGGAATGGGGACTAGCATGTCAGATACGCAGTATTTT
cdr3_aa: CAGMGTSMSDTQYF

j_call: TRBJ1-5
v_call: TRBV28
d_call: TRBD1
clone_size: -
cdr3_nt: TGTGCCAGCATTCCACTCCCGACAGGGAGCAATCAGCCCCAGCATTTT
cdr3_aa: CASIPLPTGSNQPQHF

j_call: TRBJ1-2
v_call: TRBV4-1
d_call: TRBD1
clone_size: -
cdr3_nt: TGCGCCAGCAGCCACCGAGGACAGGGTCTCCCTTTAAAAGGCTACACCTTC
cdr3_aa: CASSHRGQGLPLKGYTF

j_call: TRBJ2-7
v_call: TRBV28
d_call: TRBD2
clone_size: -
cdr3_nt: TGTGCCAGCAGGATTCTAGCGGGAGCCGCCCACGAGCAGTACTTC
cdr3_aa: CASRILAGAAHEQYF

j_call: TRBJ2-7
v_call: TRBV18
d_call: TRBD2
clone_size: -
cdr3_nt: TGTGCCAGCTCAACTAGCGGGAGTTACGAGCAGTACTTC
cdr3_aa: CASSTSGSYEQYF

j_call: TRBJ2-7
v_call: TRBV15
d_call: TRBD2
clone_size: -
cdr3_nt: TGTGCCACCAGCAGAGGGGGGGGAGGATACGAGCAGTACTTC
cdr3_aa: CATSRGGGGYEQYF

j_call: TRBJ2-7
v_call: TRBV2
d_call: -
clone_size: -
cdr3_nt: TGTGCCAGCAGCGAGACCCCCGGACAAGCTTACGAGCAGTACTTC
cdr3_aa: CASSETPGQAYEQYF

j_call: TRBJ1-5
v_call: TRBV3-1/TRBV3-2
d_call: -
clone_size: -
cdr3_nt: TGTGCCAGCAGCCCAGGGGACTATAGCAATCAGCCCCAGCATTTT
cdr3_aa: CASSPGDYSNQPQHF

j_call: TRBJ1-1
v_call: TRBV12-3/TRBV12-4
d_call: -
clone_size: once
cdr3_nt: TGTGCCAGCACCCGAGGGTACACTGAAGCTTTCTTT
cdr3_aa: CASTRGYTEAFF

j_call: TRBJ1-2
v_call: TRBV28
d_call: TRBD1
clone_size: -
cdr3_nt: TGTGCCAGCAAACACTCAGGGGGCGCTGGCTATGGCTACACCTTC
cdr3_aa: CASKHSGGAGYGYTF

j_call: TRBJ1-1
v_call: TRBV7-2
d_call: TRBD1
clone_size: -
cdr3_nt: TGTGCCAGCAGCTTAGCGAGTGCAGGGGGGAACACTGAAGCTTTCTTT
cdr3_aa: CASSLASAGGNTEAFF

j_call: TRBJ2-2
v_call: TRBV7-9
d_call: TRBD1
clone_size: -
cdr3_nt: TGTGCCAGCAGCGCTCAGGGGGCCGGGGAGCTGTTTTTT
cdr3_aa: CASSAQGAGELFF

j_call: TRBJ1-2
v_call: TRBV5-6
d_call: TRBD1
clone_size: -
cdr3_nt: TGTGCCAGCAGCTTTCGGGTTCGACAGGGGAGCATATATGGCTACACCTTC
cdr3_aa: CASSFRVRQGSIYGYTF

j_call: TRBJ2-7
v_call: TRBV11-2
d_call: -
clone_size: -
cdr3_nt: TGTGCCAGCAGCTTCAGGACAGCGTCCTACGAGCAGTACTTC
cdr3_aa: CASSFRTASYEQYF

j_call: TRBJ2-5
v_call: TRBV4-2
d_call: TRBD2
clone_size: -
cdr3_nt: TGTGCCAGCAGCCAAGAACTAGCGGGATATGAGACCCAGTACTTC
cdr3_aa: CASSQELAGYETQYF

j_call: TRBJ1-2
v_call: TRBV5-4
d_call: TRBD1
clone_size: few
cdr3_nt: TGTGCCAGCAGCTTTACGACAGGGGATGGCTACACCTTC
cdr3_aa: CASSFTTGDGYTF

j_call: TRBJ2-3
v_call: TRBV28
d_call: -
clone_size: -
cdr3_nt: TGTGCCAGCAGAGATACCATAGCCCTGAATACGCAGTATTTT
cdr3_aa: CASRDTIALNTQYF

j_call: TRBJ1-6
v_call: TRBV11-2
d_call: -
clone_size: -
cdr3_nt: TGTGCCAGCAGCGAGTTGTGGTATAATTCACCCCTCCACTTT
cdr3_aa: CASSELWYNSPLHF

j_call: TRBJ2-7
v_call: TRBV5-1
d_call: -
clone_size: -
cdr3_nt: TGCGCCAGCAGCTTGGAGAAGGGGAATTACGAGCAGTACTTC
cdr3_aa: CASSLEKGNYEQYF

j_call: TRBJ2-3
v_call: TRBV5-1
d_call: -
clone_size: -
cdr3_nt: TGCGCCAGCAGCTTGCAACTGGGGGCGGACATCACAGATACGCAGTATTTT
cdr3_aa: CASSLQLGADITDTQYF

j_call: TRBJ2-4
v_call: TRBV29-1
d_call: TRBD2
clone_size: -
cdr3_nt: TGCAGCGTTGCGGGAGGGCTACAAAACATTCAGTACTTC
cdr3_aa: CSVAGGLQNIQYF

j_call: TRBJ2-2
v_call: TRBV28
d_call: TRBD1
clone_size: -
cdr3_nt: TGTGCCAGCAGTTCCCCCGGGACAGGGTCCACCGGGGAGCTGTTTTTT
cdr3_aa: CASSSPGTGSTGELFF

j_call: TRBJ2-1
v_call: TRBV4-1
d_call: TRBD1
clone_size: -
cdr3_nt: TGCGCCAGCAGCCCGGACAGGGTTCAGCAGTTCTTC
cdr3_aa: CASSPDRVQQFF

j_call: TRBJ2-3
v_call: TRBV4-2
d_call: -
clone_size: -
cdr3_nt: TGTGCCAGCAGCCAAGATTTTGCGCGGGGCAACACAGATACGCAGTATTTT
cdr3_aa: CASSQDFARGNTDTQYF

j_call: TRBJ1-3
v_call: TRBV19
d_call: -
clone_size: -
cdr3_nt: TGTGCCAGTATTCCCCAGGTGCCCCGGAACACCATATATTTT
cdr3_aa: CASIPQVPRNTIYF

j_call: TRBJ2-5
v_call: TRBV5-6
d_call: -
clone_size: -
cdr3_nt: TGTGCCAGCAGCCCTGGGACTGCTCCAGGGGAGACCCAGTACTTC
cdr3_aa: CASSPGTAPGETQYF

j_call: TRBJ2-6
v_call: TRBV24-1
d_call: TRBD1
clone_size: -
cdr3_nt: TGTGCCACCAGTGATTTGCAGGGAGCCGGGACAGGGGGCGCGTCTGGGGCCAACGTCCTGACTTTC
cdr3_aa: CATSDLQGAGTGGASGANVLTF